Below, 9 T cell receptor beta chains from the same sample are listed, as sequenced in a study of identical twins. TCRdb reprocessed the 5' RACE reads via MiXCR and lists one record per CDR3 protein. Altogether about 530,000 distinct CDR3 sequences are present, more than 20% being singletons, with the ten largest covering around 0.48%. The same sample was also used in a study of yellow fever vaccine responses in identical twins.

Sequencing was done on a sample of CD4+ T cells sorted from blood. These receptors originate from a woman aged 18-29 years in good health.

This clonotype was recorded many times. This sequence joins TRBV10-2 and TRBJ1-1; D gene unclear. Germline CDR1 and CDR2: WSHSY and SAAADI. The CDR3 covers 14 residues. V shed 4 bases and J shed 2 bases, with 11 bases lying between them. CDR3 coding DNA: TGCGCCAGCAGTGGGGGAGTAGGAAACACTGAAGCTTTCTTT. This codes for CASSGGVGNTEAFF.

The sample holds a few counts of this clonotype. This CDR3 reads CASSHDRGSFGNQPQHF. Here the CDR3 DNA reads TGTGCCAGCTCACACGACAGGGGTTCCTTTGGCAATCAGCCCCAGCATTTT. The chain is built from TRBV18 and TRBJ1-5, with 8 bases matching TRBD1. Germline CDR1 and CDR2: KGHSH and LQKENI. This CDR3 contains 17 residues. The V gene end was trimmed by 4 bases and the J gene end by 2 bases; junction bases not matched to a gene: 10.

The chain uses TRBV28 and TRBJ2-2; possible D gene TRBD1, 5 bases. V was shortened by 2 bases and J by 5 bases, with 12 bases between the two germline ends. This CDR3 is built from 15 residues. Germline V gene lookup returns CDR1 MDHEN and CDR2 SYDVKM. The CDR3 loop is CASSLLTAGTGELFF. The CDR3 DNA sequence: TGTGCCAGCAGTTTACTGACAGCTGGGACCGGGGAGCTGTTTTTT.

The V call is TRBV5-6, the J call TRBJ1-5; 9 bases align to TRBD1. The CDR3 loop spans 15 amino acids. V was clipped by 4 bases and J by 4 bases; unmatched bases: 6. Germline CDR1 SGHDT, CDR2 YYEEEE. The CDR3, as DNA: TGTGCCAGCAGCGGAGGACAGGGGCTTAATCAGCCCCAGCATTTT. It encodes CASSGGQGLNQPQHF.

This clonotype has just a few counts. The CDR3 loop is CASSFGQNYYEQYV. DNA for the CDR3: TGTGCCAGCAGTTTTGGACAGAACTACTACGAGCAGTACGTC. The rearrangement joins TRBV12-3 or TRBV12-4 to TRBJ2-7; possibly TRBD1 for D (6 bases). CDR3 length: 14 amino acids. V lost 3 bases and J 3 bases, leaving 12 bases between the germline ends.

This sequence joins TRBV15 and TRBJ2-1, with D possibly matching TRBD2 (6 bases). V was shortened by 0 bases and J by 0 bases, with 9 bases between the two germline ends. The CDR3 runs to 16 residues. Germline values: CDR1 LNHNV, CDR2 YYDKDF (reference sequence). The CDR3 sequence: CATSRDVGSSYNEQFF. CDR3 nucleotide sequence: TGTGCCACCAGCAGAGATGTCGGGAGCTCCTACAATGAGCAGTTCTTC. Together with reference TRBV15 and TRBJ2-1, the CDR3 gives the full variable domain: DAMVIQNPRYQVTQFGKPVTLSCSQTLNHNVMYWYQQKSSQAPKLLFHYYDKDFNNEADTPDNFQSRRPNTSFCFLDIRSPGLGDTAMYLCATSRDVGSSYNEQFFGPGTRLTVL.

Only a few counts were recorded for this clonotype. The chain combines TRBV20-1 with TRBJ2-3, with TRBD2 matching over 13 bases. Losses at the gene ends were 0 bases for V and 6 bases for J; bases not matched to a gene: 6. Germline V CDR1 and CDR2: DFQATT, SNEGSKA (reference sequence). The CDR3 is 16 amino acids. For the CDR3, the DNA is TGCAGTGCTAGAGATCCAAGGACTAGCGGGAGTGATACGCAGTATTTT. Translated, it gives CSARDPRTSGSDTQYF.

This clonotype was recorded a few times. The chain has TRBV12-3 or TRBV12-4 and TRBJ1-2; 8 bases fit TRBD1. This CDR3 contains 17 residues. Trimming cost V 6 bases and J 3 bases; bases outside gene matches: 15. Here the CDR3 DNA reads TGTGCCAGCAGCCCAGGGGGCAGTGTCCGGTCCTACTATGGCTACACCTTC. It specifies CASSPGGSVRSYYGYTF.

The rearrangement links TRBV12-3 or TRBV12-4 to TRBJ1-5; 7 bases match TRBD1. Germline trimming cut 4 bases from V and 0 bases from J; bases unmatched to any gene: 3. CDR3 length equals 15 residues. The CDR3 is CASSWDRASNQPQHF. DNA of the CDR3: TGTGCCAGCAGTTGGGACAGAGCTAGCAATCAGCCCCAGCATTTT.